The 23 T cell receptor beta chains below were found in one sample sequenced in a study of cytomegalovirus exposure and HLA in healthy donors. PCR involved 60 Vbeta and 13 Jbeta primers. Produced via immunoSEQ multiplex PCR; TCRdb's table is partial and in-frame only. The repertoire includes fewer than 200,000 clones, approximately 78% of them detected once, and 14% sits in the top ten. Source material: PBMCs. The origin of the receptors is a woman between 25 and 40 years old in good health and CMV-seropositive.

This clone has a single count. This rearrangement joins TRBV30 to TRBJ2-7, with 9 bases matching TRBD1. Per germline, CDR1 GTSNPN and CDR2 SVGIG (reference sequence). This CDR3 region has 16 residues. The ends lost 3 bases at V and 3 bases at J; junction bases unmatched: 12. CDR3: CAWSPDSPTGGYEQYF. The CDR3 DNA sequence: TGTGCCTGGAGCCCGGATTCCCCGACAGGGGGCTACGAGCAGTACTTC.

CDR3 sequence (DNA): TGTGCCAGCAGGGAGACAGGGGGTAGCGAAAAACTGTTTTTT. Its protein is CASRETGGSEKLFF. This sequence joins TRBV28 and TRBJ1-4; 9 nucleotides match TRBD1. This CDR3 comprises 14 residues. J lost 8 bases, V lost 6 bases, and 7 bases had no gene match. From germline, CDR1 is MDHEN and CDR2 SYDVKM.

The chain uses TRBV29-1 and TRBJ2-3; a weak D match, TRBD2 (6 bases). Trimming left V 8 bases short and J 2 bases short, with 17 bases between. The CDR3 sequence is 14 residues long. CDR1 is SQVTM and CDR2 is ANQGSEA in the germline V gene. The CDR3 sequence: CSLNVGTPTDTQYF. The CDR3, as DNA: TGCAGCCTGAATGTGGGGACTCCCACAGATACGCAGTATTTT.

The rearrangement joins TRBV11-2 to TRBJ1-4; no reliable D call. The germline V gene encodes CDR1 SGHAT and CDR2 FQNNGV. V was trimmed by 5 bases and J by 0 bases, leaving 16 bases between them. This CDR3 comprises 17 residues. The CDR3 is CASSPPREGSTNEKLFF. Here the CDR3 DNA reads TGTGCCAGCAGCCCCCCTCGAGAGGGATCAACTAATGAAAAACTGTTTTTT.

There are a few counts of this clone. V is TRBV27 and J is TRBJ2-7; 10 bases map to TRBD1. Germline V gene lookup returns CDR1 MNHEY and CDR2 SMNVEV (reference sequence). This CDR3 is 18 amino acids long. J lost 2 bases, V lost 2 bases, and 12 bases had no gene match. CDR3 DNA: TGTGCCAGCAGTTTAACCGGGACAGGGGCCGCATTTGCCTACGAGCAGTACTTC. Translating gives CASSLTGTGAAFAYEQYF.

The V gene is TRBV4-1, the J gene TRBJ2-1, with D perhaps TRBD1 (6 bases). Trimming cost V 2 bases and J 6 bases, with 11 bases left between them. CDR1 and CDR2 (germline): MGHRA, YSYEKL. The CDR3 runs 14 residues. CDR3 loop: CASSQPGQRNEQFF. CDR3 coding DNA: TGCGCCAGCAGCCAACCAGGACAGCGCAATGAGCAGTTCTTC.

V usage is TRBV19 and J usage is TRBJ2-7; TRBD2 is a possible D gene (6 bases). The CDR3 runs to 12 residues. Per germline, CDR1 LNHDA and CDR2 SQIVND (reference sequence). Trimming removed 3 bases from V and 6 bases from J, with 9 bases in between. CDR3 coding DNA: TGTGCCAGTAGTATGGTCGGGGGCGAGCAGTACTTC. Amino acid sequence: CASSMVGGEQYF.

The genes are TRBV9 and TRBJ2-7; 8 nucleotides line up with TRBD2. This CDR3 is built from 15 residues. CDR1 is SGDLS, CDR2 YYNGEE, per germline. The J segment lost 3 bases and the V segment lost 0 bases, leaving 5 bases of the junction unmatched. This CDR3 reads CASSVGGGGHYEQYF. DNA of the CDR3: TGTGCCAGCAGCGTAGGGGGCGGGGGGCACTACGAGCAGTACTTC.

The chain combines TRBV4-1 with TRBJ2-7; D not resolved. V dropped 1 base and J dropped 2 bases, with 6 bases sitting between them. This CDR3 spans 13 amino acids. The germline gives CDR1 MGHRA, CDR2 YSYEKL. This CDR3 is CASSQVQAYEQYF. The CDR3 DNA sequence: TGCGCCAGCAGCCAAGTGCAGGCCTACGAGCAGTACTTC.

The chain couples TRBV5-4 to TRBJ2-7; TRBD1 aligns across 7 bases. The CDR3 covers 15 residues. V shed 4 bases, J shed 1 base, and the junction held 8 bases outside the gene matches. Germline V CDR1 and CDR2: SGHNT, YYREEE (reference sequence). The DNA of the CDR3 is TGTGCCAGCAGCCCAGGGACAGCCCTTTCCTACGAGCAGTACTTC. Residues: CASSPGTALSYEQYF.

The chain links TRBV28 to TRBJ1-5; D call uncertain. Germline CDR1 and CDR2: MDHEN and SYDVKM. Trimming took off 3 bases at V and 2 bases at J, with 8 bases between the two ends. The CDR3 sequence is 14 residues long. The CDR3 DNA reads TGTGCCAGCAGTTTTCTCTTAGGCAATCAGCCCCAGCATTTT. This sequence encodes CASSFLLGNQPQHF.

The genes are TRBV30 and TRBJ2-2; weak D call: TRBD1 (6 bases). The V and J ends lost 2 bases and 4 bases respectively, with 17 bases between them. CDR1 is GTSNPN, CDR2 SVGIG, per germline (reference sequence). CDR3 length: 16 amino acids. CDR3 loop: CAWSLPRGPSTGELFF. Written as DNA, the CDR3 is TGTGCCTGGAGTCTCCCCAGGGGTCCGAGCACCGGGGAGCTGTTTTTT.

Here the CDR3 reads CASSDLAGGIGELFF. In nucleotides, the CDR3 is TGTGCCAGCAGCGATCTAGCGGGGGGGATCGGGGAGCTGTTTTTT. The rearrangement joins TRBV9 to TRBJ2-2; 12 bases match TRBD2. Germline CDR1 is SGDLS and CDR2 is YYNGEE. This CDR3 contains 15 residues. Germline trimming cut 3 bases from V and 7 bases from J; bases unmatched to any gene: 4.

The chain recombines TRBV27 with TRBJ1-5; D not certain. The CDR3 runs to 15 residues. Germline lookup yields CDR1 MNHEY and CDR2 SMNVEV (reference sequence). V gave up 3 bases and J gave up 6 bases, with 15 bases separating them. The chain's CDR3 is CASSFYASSGQPQHF. The DNA for the CDR3 is TGTGCCAGCAGTTTCTACGCATCAAGTGGTCAGCCCCAGCATTTT.

The chain is built from TRBV19 and TRBJ1-1; 8 bases map to TRBD1. Germline CDR1 is LNHDA and CDR2 is SQIVND (reference sequence). The V and J ends lost 7 bases and 5 bases, in that order; junction bases with no gene match: 12. The CDR3 length is 15 residues. CDR3 loop: CASTPPGQGWTEAFF. The CDR3, as DNA: TGTGCCAGTACCCCACCCGGACAGGGATGGACTGAAGCTTTCTTT.

The V call is TRBV28, the J call TRBJ2-7, with 7 bases aligning to TRBD2. CDR1 and CDR2 from the germline V gene are MDHEN and SYDVKM. CDR3 length: 14 amino acids. After removal of 5 bases from V and 6 bases from J, the junction contained 10 bases not matched to a gene. The chain's CDR3 is CASSATSRGSEQYF. In DNA, the CDR3 is TGTGCCAGCAGTGCGACTAGCCGGGGGTCCGAGCAGTACTTC.

The rearrangement links TRBV28 to TRBJ2-7, with TRBD2 matching 13 bases. Germline lookup yields CDR1 MDHEN and CDR2 SYDVKM. The CDR3 covers 14 residues. Trimming at V came to 10 bases and at J to 5 bases, leaving 8 bases not matched to a gene. The CDR3 protein is CATWTSGSKNEQYF. The CDR3 DNA reads TGTGCCACTTGGACTAGCGGGAGTAAAAACGAGCAGTACTTC.

This rearrangement joins TRBV7-9 to TRBJ2-7; D perhaps matches TRBD1 (7 bases). In germline, CDR1 is SEHNR, CDR2 FQNEAQ (reference sequence). This CDR3 has 16 residues. Trimming took off 1 base at V and 3 bases at J, with 16 bases between the two ends. This chain's CDR3 is CASSLDGGGLGYEQYF. DNA of the CDR3: TGTGCCAGCAGCTTAGACGGAGGGGGCCTGGGCTACGAGCAGTACTTC.

This chain joins TRBV7-3 and TRBJ1-1; weak D call: TRBD1 (6 bases). The germline V gene has CDR1 SGHTA and CDR2 FQGTGA. The V gene lost 5 bases and the J gene lost 7 bases, with 17 bases spanning the gap. This CDR3 is 14 amino acids long. The CDR3, as DNA: TGTGCCAGCAGCCCTCAAGGGGACACGGTTGAAGCTTTCTTT. Its protein is CASSPQGDTVEAFF.

J is TRBJ1-3 and V is TRBV10-3; no firm D call. Germline-derived CDR1 and CDR2 are ENHRY and SYGVKD. V was cut by 10 bases and J by 4 bases, with 8 bases left in between. CDR3 size: 11 residues. This CDR3 reads CATSGGNTIYF. As DNA, the CDR3 is TGTGCCACCAGCGGGGGAAACACCATATATTTT.

This chain links TRBV28 with TRBJ1-2, with D possibly matching TRBD1 (5 bases). The CDR3 spans 15 residues. Between the trimmed V and J ends, which lost 2 bases and 3 bases, there was a span of 13 bases. Germline V gene lookup returns CDR1 MDHEN and CDR2 SYDVKM. The CDR3 is CASSLRGAGDYGYTF. The CDR3 bases are TGTGCCAGCAGTTTAAGGGGAGCGGGAGACTATGGCTACACCTTC.

A remark on this clone: The identical CDR3 is also encoded by other nucleotide sequences in the sample. V and J are TRBV5-1 and TRBJ2-5, with D unclear. The CDR3 is 14 amino acids. V lost 1 base to trimming and J lost 0 bases, with 7 bases between them. Germline lookup yields CDR1 SGHRS and CDR2 YFSETQ. CDR3 DNA sequence: TGCGCCAGCAGCTTGCGAGACAACCAAGAGACCCAGTACTTC. Amino acids: CASSLRDNQETQYF.

The chain links TRBV30 to TRBJ1-1, with D unresolved. Germline V CDR1 and CDR2: GTSNPN, SVGIG (reference sequence). V was pared by 7 bases and J by 4 bases, with 13 bases between. This CDR3 contains 12 residues. CDR3 sequence (DNA): TGTGCCTCCAAACGGCCGGGCACTGAAGCTTTCTTT. Amino acids: CASKRPGTEAFF.